This T cell receptor (beta chain) was identified during a study of cytomegalovirus exposure and HLA in healthy donors. About the study: Tens of millions of unique TCR sequences came from HLA-typed donors in an early release.

At the time of sampling, donors were nominally healthy, though unrecorded immune exposures were likely. Both 60 Vbeta primers and 13 Jbeta primers went into the PCR. TCRdb keeps only in-frame clones here, not all; method: immunoSEQ multiplex PCR. The sample has over 50,000 clones, just under 85% seen once. The sequenced material came from PBMCs. The clonotype originates from a man aged 35 to 55 in good health and CMV-seronegative.

CDR3 sequence (DNA): TGTGCCAGCAGCTACGACGGGAACAATGAGCAGTTCTTC. It encodes CASSYDGNNEQFF. The V call is TRBV7-3, the J call TRBJ2-1; the D gene is possibly TRBD2 (5 bases). The ends were cut back, 4 bases at V and 5 bases at J, with 9 bases in the middle. The germline CDR1 and CDR2 sequences are SGHTA and FQGTGA. The CDR3 covers 13 residues.